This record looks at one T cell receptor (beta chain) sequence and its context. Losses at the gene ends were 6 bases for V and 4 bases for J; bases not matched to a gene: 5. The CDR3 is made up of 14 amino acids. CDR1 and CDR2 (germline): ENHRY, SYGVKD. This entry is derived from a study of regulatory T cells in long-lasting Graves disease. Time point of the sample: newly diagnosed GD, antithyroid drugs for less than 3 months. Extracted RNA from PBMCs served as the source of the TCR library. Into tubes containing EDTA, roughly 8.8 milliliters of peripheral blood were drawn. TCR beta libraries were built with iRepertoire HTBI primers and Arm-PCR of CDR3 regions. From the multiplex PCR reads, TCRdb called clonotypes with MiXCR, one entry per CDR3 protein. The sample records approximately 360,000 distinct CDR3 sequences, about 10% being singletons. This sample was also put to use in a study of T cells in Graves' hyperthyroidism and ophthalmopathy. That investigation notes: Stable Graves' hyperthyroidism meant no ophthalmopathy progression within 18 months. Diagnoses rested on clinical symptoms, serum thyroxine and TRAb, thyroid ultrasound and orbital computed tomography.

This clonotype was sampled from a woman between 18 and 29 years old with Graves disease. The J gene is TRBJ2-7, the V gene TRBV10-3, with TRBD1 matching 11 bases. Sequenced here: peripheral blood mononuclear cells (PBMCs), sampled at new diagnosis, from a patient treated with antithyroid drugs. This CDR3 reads CAIRPGQGEYEQYF. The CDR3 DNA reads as TGTGCCATCAGACCGGGACAGGGGGAATACGAGCAGTACTTC.